Listed below are T cell receptor beta chains from one sample, sequenced in a study of cytomegalovirus exposure and HLA in healthy donors. The method was immunoSEQ multiplex PCR; TCRdb's version includes in-frame clones alone and lacks a portion of them. Of roughly 120,000 clones in the sample, 65% to 80% were seen once. Sequencing input: PBMCs. The receptors were gathered from a man aged 55-75 years in good health and CMV-seropositive. The CDR3 runs from the conserved cysteine through the conserved F or W. Fields, in order: D gene, J gene, clone size, V gene, CDR3 protein, CDR3 DNA. A D gene is named only where the DNA matches it firmly. Some rows have no size entry. The others give once, few or many, or a class for an expanded clone.

TRBD1,TRBJ1-1,NA,TRBV5-4,CASSPWTGNTEAFF,TGTGCCAGCAGCCCCTGGACAGGGAACACTGAAGCTTTCTTT
NA,TRBJ2-2,NA,TRBV29-1,CSVDGGTPNTGELFF,TGCAGCGTTGATGGGGGGACCCCGAACACCGGGGAGCTGTTTTTT
TRBD1,TRBJ1-1,NA,TRBV7-9,CASSSGTGTVTEAFF,TGTGCCAGCAGCTCAGGGACAGGGACGGTCACTGAAGCTTTCTTT
TRBD1,TRBJ2-4,few,TRBV5-1,CASSPLTGSKNIQYF,TGCGCCAGCAGCCCTTTGACAGGGTCCAAAAACATTCAGTACTTC
NA,TRBJ1-5,once,TRBV6-1,CASSDRRSGPDQPQHF,TGTGCCAGCAGTGACCGCCGGAGTGGCCCGGATCAGCCCCAGCATTTT
NA,TRBJ2-3,NA,TRBV14,CASSLGGHQVLDTQYF,TGTGCCAGCAGCCTCGGGGGTCACCAAGTACTGGATACGCAGTATTTT
TRBD1,TRBJ1-2,NA,TRBV5-4,CASSLASRTGGIGYTF,TGTGCCAGCAGCTTGGCGTCCAGGACAGGGGGCATTGGCTACACCTTC
NA,TRBJ1-2,NA,TRBV25-1,CASSERGNGGYTF,TGTGCCAGCAGTGAAAGGGGGAACGGCGGCTACACCTTC
TRBD1,TRBJ2-1,few,TRBV6-5,CASSSLDRGFGNEQFF,TGTGCCAGCAGTTCCCTAGACAGGGGCTTTGGCAATGAGCAGTTCTTC
NA,TRBJ2-3,NA,TRBV14,CASSGLTAGKSNTQYF,TGTGCCAGCAGCGGTCTGACTGCGGGGAAATCGAATACGCAGTATTTT
NA,TRBJ2-3,NA,TRBV2,CASSEGETQYF,TGTGCCAGCAGTGAAGGTGAGACGCAGTATTTT
TRBD2,TRBJ2-3,NA,TRBV5-1,CASYEGLAGGPDTQYF,TGCGCCAGCTATGAAGGACTAGCGGGAGGGCCAGATACGCAGTATTTT
NA,TRBJ2-1,NA,TRBV4-1,CASSQEGRDFYNEQFF,TGCGCCAGCAGCCAAGAAGGCAGGGACTTCTACAATGAGCAGTTCTTC
NA,TRBJ2-3,NA,TRBV5-1,CASSLDPGAYTDTQYF,TGCGCCAGCAGCTTGGATCCAGGGGCCTACACAGATACGCAGTATTTT
TRBD1,TRBJ1-1,NA,TRBV28,CASSRTGKTEAFF,TGTGCCAGCAGTAGGACAGGAAAAACTGAAGCTTTCTTT
TRBD1,TRBJ1-4,NA,TRBV19,CASTRDRNEKLFF,TGTGCCAGTACCCGGGACAGGAATGAAAAACTGTTTTTT
TRBD2,TRBJ2-3,NA,TRBV19,CASSSPSGGPGAADTQYF,TGTGCCAGTAGTTCCCCAAGCGGGGGGCCAGGTGCGGCAGATACGCAGTATTTT
TRBD1,TRBJ1-5,NA,TRBV6-1,CASSGFRTGGRQPQHF,TGTGCCAGCAGTGGATTTCGGACAGGGGGCCGGCAGCCCCAGCATTTT
NA,TRBJ1-2,NA,TRBV30,CAWKLGQFYGYTF,TGTGCCTGGAAATTGGGCCAATTTTATGGCTACACCTTC
TRBD2,TRBJ2-7,NA,TRBV18,CASSREVKYEQYF,TGTGCCAGCTCCCGGGAGGTGAAATACGAGCAGTACTTC
NA,TRBJ2-7,NA,TRBV30,CAWTVSSSYEQYF,TGTGCCTGGACGGTCTCGAGCTCCTACGAGCAGTACTTC
TRBD1,TRBJ1-1,few,TRBV5-1,CASSFSSGTGGSEAFF,TGCGCCAGCAGCTTCTCGTCCGGGACAGGGGGCTCTGAAGCTTTCTTT
NA,TRBJ1-2,NA,TRBV7-3,CASSPKGGDYGYTF,TGTGCCAGCAGCCCCAAGGGGGGGGACTATGGCTACACCTTC
TRBD2,TRBJ2-1,NA,TRBV5-1,CASSLIAGSSNEQFF,TGCGCCAGCAGCCTCATAGCGGGCTCGTCCAATGAGCAGTTCTTC
TRBD1,TRBJ1-3,NA,TRBV9,CASSALQGRENTIYF,TGTGCCAGCAGCGCGTTACAGGGGCGGGAAAACACCATATATTTT
TRBD1,TRBJ2-1,once,TRBV28,CASSLTGGRNNEQFF,TGTGCCAGCAGCCTGACAGGGGGACGGAACAATGAGCAGTTCTTC
TRBD2,TRBJ2-3,NA,TRBV5-4,CASSLSSGGRRTDTQYF,TGTGCCAGCAGCTTGAGTAGCGGGGGACGGAGGACAGATACGCAGTATTTT
NA,TRBJ1-6,NA,TRBV6-1,CASSEARPGDSPLHF,TGTGCCAGCAGTGAAGCGCGCCCCGGGGATTCACCCCTCCACTTT
TRBD1,TRBJ1-4,few,TRBV5-1,CASRSTGTGLKLFF,TGCGCCAGCAGGTCGACAGGGACGGGGCTAAAACTGTTTTTT
NA,TRBJ2-5,NA,TRBV7-9,CASSFIRRDTPGETQYF,TGTGCCAGCAGCTTTATCCGGAGGGATACCCCGGGAGAGACCCAGTACTTC
TRBD2,TRBJ2-1,NA,TRBV7-9,CASSLGGTSGRAARFF,TGTGCCAGCAGCTTAGGAGGGACTAGCGGGAGGGCTGCCCGCTTCTTC
TRBD1,TRBJ1-5,few,TRBV18,CASSQEGQSSNQPQHF,TGTGCCAGCTCACAAGAGGGACAGTCAAGCAATCAGCCCCAGCATTTT
NA,TRBJ2-1,NA,TRBV2,CASSEWPGANYNEQFF,TGTGCCAGCAGTGAATGGCCAGGGGCAAACTACAATGAGCAGTTCTTC
TRBD1,TRBJ1-1,many,TRBV5-4,CAGRAGGHTEAFF,TGTGCCGGGCGGGCAGGGGGCCACACTGAAGCTTTCTTT
NA,TRBJ2-2,NA,TRBV30,CAWSSGRGAGTGELFF,TGTGCCTGGAGTTCGGGACGGGGGGCGGGCACCGGGGAGCTGTTTTTT
TRBD2,TRBJ2-1,NA,TRBV6-1,CASRKGLAAYNEQFF,TGTGCCAGCAGGAAGGGACTAGCAGCCTACAATGAGCAGTTCTTC
TRBD2,TRBJ2-5,NA,TRBV28,CASSPYPGTSGGDLGQGTQYF,TGTGCCAGCAGTCCCTACCCCGGGACTAGCGGGGGGGATCTCGGACAAGGGACCCAGTACTTC
NA,TRBJ2-7,NA,TRBV2,CASTLPVTSEQYF,TGTGCCAGCACCCTCCCAGTGACTTCCGAGCAGTACTTC
TRBD1,TRBJ1-1,NA,TRBV7-3,CASSRTGPGTEAFF,TGTGCCAGCAGCCGGACAGGGCCGGGCACTGAAGCTTTCTTT
TRBD1,TRBJ1-2,NA,TRBV30,CAWSLSGTGSGYTF,TGTGCCTGGAGCCTCTCCGGGACAGGGAGCGGCTACACCTTC
NA,TRBJ1-5,NA,TRBV5-1,CASSLEGTNQPQHF,TGCGCCAGCAGCTTGGAGGGGACAAATCAGCCCCAGCATTTT
TRBD1,TRBJ1-2,NA,TRBV6-1,CASSGFVVGQANYGYTF,TGTGCCAGCAGTGGGTTCGTTGTCGGACAGGCCAACTATGGCTACACCTTC